This T cell receptor (beta chain) was identified in a study of shared clonotypes between healthy human individuals. At the level of the study: The donor group consisted of a couple of women and a few men, aged 18 to 49.

The germline V gene has CDR1 SNHLY and CDR2 FYNNEI. V gave up 6 bases and J gave up 5 bases, with 16 bases separating them. This CDR3 contains 14 residues. The repertoire was sequenced with immunoSEQ multiplex PCR; TCRdb's copy has only in-frame clones and lacks some. Of more than 2,000,000 clones detected, 85% to 95% appear once; the ten largest clones hold around 0.14%. Only one count was recorded for this clone. The sample taken for sequencing was naive CD4+ T cells sorted from blood. Noted subset: CD45RA+ positively selected. The receptor was isolated from a man younger than 35 in good health. The genes are TRBV2 and TRBJ2-5; perhaps TRBD2 as D (6 bases). CDR3 nucleotides: TGTGCCAGCAGAGCCCGGGACTCGGCGGAGACCCAGTACTTC. Its protein product is CASRARDSAETQYF.